This T cell receptor beta chain was obtained from a study of T-cell memory formation after mild COVID-19. The wider study: Largely, the TCR clusters proved donor specific. Findings and caveats of the study: Contracting CD4+ clones were located mainly in CM and EM, and CD8+ clones in EMRA.

The CDR3 totals 13 residues. Germline CDR1 is MNHEY and CDR2 is SMNVEV (reference sequence). V gave up 0 bases and J gave up 4 bases, with 4 bases separating them. Notes on this clonotype: Its antigen is still unknown.

A 5'RACE reaction primed in the constant segment made cDNA libraries of TCR alpha and TCR beta, and these carried sample barcodes and UMIs. One entry per CDR3 protein results from TCRdb running MiXCR on the 5' RACE reads. This table has 250,000 to 300,000 distinct CDR3 sequences, 15% to 20% appearing once. J is TRBJ2-1 and V is TRBV27; no reliable D call. Source material: PBMCs or a T cell subset sorted from them (not recorded which). This clonotype was sampled from a man aged 18 to 35 who had mild COVID-19 (a few samples of this study predate the infection). Cell type and time point are not known. The CDR3 is CASSLSMYNEQFF. In nucleotides, the CDR3 is TGTGCCAGCAGTTTATCTATGTACAATGAGCAGTTCTTC.